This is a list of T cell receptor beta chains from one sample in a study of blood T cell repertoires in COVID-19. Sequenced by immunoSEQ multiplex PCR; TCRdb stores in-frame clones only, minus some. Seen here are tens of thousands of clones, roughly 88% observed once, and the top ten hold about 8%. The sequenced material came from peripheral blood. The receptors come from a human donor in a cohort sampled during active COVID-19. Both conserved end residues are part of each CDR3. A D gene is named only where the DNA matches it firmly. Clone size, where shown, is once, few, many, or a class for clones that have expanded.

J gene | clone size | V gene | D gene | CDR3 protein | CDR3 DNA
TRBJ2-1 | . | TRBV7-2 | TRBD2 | CASSRPGTSGNSYNEQFF | TGTGCCAGCAGCCGTCCCGGGACTAGCGGGAATTCCTACAATGAGCAGTTCTTC
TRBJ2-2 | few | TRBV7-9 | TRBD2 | CASSTPGLAGSGGELFF | TGTGCCAGCAGCACGCCGGGACTAGCGGGATCGGGCGGGGAGCTGTTTTTT
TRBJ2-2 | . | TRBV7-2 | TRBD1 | CASSLEGAVTGELFF | TGTGCCAGCAGCTTAGAGGGGGCAGTTACCGGGGAGCTGTTTTTT
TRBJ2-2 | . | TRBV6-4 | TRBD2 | CASTRTSGDTGELFF | TGTGCCAGCACTAGGACTAGCGGGGACACCGGGGAGCTGTTTTTT
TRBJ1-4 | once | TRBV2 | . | CASSVDYSEKLFF | TGTGCCAGCAGTGTTGACTATTCAGAAAAACTGTTTTTT
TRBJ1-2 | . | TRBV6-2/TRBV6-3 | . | CASSSLRGGYTF | TGTGCCAGCAGCTCCCTACGGGGAGGCTACACCTTC
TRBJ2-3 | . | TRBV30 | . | CAWSSTGRSTDTQYF | TGTGCCTGGAGTTCTACAGGACGGAGCACAGATACGCAGTATTTT
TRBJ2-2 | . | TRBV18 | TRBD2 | CASSPGLAGRNTGELFF | TGTGCCAGCTCCCCGGGACTAGCGGGAAGAAACACCGGGGAGCTGTTTTTT
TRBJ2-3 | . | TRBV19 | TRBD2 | CASSVRLAGTSDTQYF | TGTGCCAGTAGTGTCCGACTAGCGGGAACCTCAGATACGCAGTATTTT
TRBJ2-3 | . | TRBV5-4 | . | CASSLRATGEDTQYF | TGTGCCAGCAGCTTGCGGGCTACGGGGGAGGATACGCAGTATTTT
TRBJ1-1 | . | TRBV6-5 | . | CASSSGRTEAFF | TGTGCCAGCAGCTCAGGGCGAACTGAAGCTTTCTTT
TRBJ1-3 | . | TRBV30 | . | CAWGASGNTIYF | TGTGCCTGGGGGGCCTCTGGAAACACCATATATTTT
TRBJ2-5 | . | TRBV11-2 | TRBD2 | CASSLEITSGRALRETQYF | TGTGCCAGCAGCTTAGAAATTACTAGCGGGAGGGCCCTCAGGGAGACCCAGTACTTC
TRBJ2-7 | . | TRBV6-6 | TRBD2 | CASSGTSGRTYEQYF | TGTGCCAGCAGTGGGACTAGCGGGAGGACCTACGAGCAGTACTTC
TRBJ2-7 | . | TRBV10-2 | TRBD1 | CASSERGQGSTYEQYF | TGCGCCAGCAGTGAACGGGGACAGGGGTCGACCTACGAGCAGTACTTC
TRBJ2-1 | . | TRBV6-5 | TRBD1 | CASNPTGGYNEQFF | TGTGCCAGCAATCCCACAGGGGGCTACAATGAGCAGTTCTTC
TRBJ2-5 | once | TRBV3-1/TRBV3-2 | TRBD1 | CASSQGGDRKETQYF | TGTGCCAGCAGCCAAGGAGGGGACAGGAAAGAGACCCAGTACTTC
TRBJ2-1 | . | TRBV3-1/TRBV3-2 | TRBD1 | CASSQGTGRTYNEQFF | TGTGCCAGCAGCCAAGGGACAGGTCGCACCTACAATGAGCAGTTCTTC
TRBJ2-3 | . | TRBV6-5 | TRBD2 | CASRQGLAGRDTQYF | TGTGCCAGCAGACAGGGACTAGCGGGAAGGGATACGCAGTATTTT
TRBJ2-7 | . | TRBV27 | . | CASSLSGTSGEQYF | TGTGCCAGCAGTTTATCAGGGACTTCCGGCGAGCAGTACTTC
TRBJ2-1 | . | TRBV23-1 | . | CASSQGQRRYNEQFF | TGCGCCAGCAGTCAAGGGCAGCGGAGGTACAATGAGCAGTTCTTC
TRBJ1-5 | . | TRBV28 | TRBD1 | CASSPGTGHQPQHF | TGTGCCAGCAGTCCCGGGACAGGGCACCAGCCCCAGCATTTT
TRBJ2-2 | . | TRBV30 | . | CAWSLQGLITGELFF | TGTGCCTGGAGTCTCCAGGGGTTGATCACCGGGGAGCTGTTTTTT
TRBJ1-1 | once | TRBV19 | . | CASSPLGTSMNTEAFF | TGTGCCAGTAGTCCTCTGGGGACTAGTATGAACACTGAAGCTTTCTTT
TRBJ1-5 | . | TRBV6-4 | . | CASSPSGGSQPQHF | TGTGCCAGCAGTCCTAGCGGGGGATCTCAGCCCCAGCATTTT
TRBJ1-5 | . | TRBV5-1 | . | CASREGSNQPQHF | TGCGCCAGCAGAGAGGGTAGCAATCAGCCCCAGCATTTT
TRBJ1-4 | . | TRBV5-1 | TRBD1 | CASSQGQLNEKLFF | TGCGCCAGCAGCCAGGGACAGCTAAATGAAAAACTGTTTTTT
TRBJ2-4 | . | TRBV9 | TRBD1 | CASSGGQGTSKNIQYF | TGTGCCAGCAGCGGTGGACAGGGCACTTCTAAAAACATTCAGTACTTC
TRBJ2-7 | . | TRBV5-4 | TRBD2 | CASSLEAGLAGHEQYF | TGTGCCAGCAGCTTGGAAGCGGGACTAGCGGGCCACGAGCAGTACTTC
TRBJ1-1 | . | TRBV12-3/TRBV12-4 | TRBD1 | CASRGQIDTEAFF | TGTGCCAGCAGGGGACAGATAGACACTGAAGCTTTCTTT
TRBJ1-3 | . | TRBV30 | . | CAWSVRQEQNTIYF | TGTGCCTGGAGTGTAAGACAAGAGCAAAACACCATATATTTT
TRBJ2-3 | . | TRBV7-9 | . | CASSLAGSAGLFADTQYF | TGTGCCAGCAGCTTAGCAGGTTCAGCAGGACTCTTCGCAGATACGCAGTATTTT
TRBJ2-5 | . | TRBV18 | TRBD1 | CASSPEAGGRETQYF | TGTGCCAGCTCACCAGAGGCAGGGGGCAGAGAGACCCAGTACTTC
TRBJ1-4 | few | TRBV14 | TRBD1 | CASSQAWKTGGLVATNEKLFF | TGTGCCAGCAGCCAAGCATGGAAGACAGGGGGCTTGGTAGCAACTAATGAAAAACTGTTTTTT
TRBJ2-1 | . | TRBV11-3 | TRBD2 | CASSKERTSGSDEQFF | TGTGCCAGCAGCAAAGAGAGGACTAGCGGGAGCGATGAGCAGTTCTTC
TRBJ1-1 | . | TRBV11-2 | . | CASSRKGRGETEAFF | TGTGCCAGCAGCCGGAAGGGGCGGGGGGAAACTGAAGCTTTCTTT
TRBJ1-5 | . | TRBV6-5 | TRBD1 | CASSTTGFNNQPQHF | TGTGCCAGCAGCACGACAGGGTTCAACAATCAGCCCCAGCATTTT
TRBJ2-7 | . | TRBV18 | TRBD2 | CASSPGLAGKDEQYF | TGTGCCAGCTCACCAGGACTAGCGGGAAAGGACGAGCAGTACTTC
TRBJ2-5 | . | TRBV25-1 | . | CASSDYLETQYF | TGTGCCAGCAGTGATTATCTAGAGACCCAGTACTTC
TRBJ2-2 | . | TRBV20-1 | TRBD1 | CSASGRQGLNTGELFF | TGCAGTGCTAGTGGGAGACAGGGCCTGAACACCGGGGAGCTGTTTTTT
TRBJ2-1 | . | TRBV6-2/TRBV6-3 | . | CASSYSAINEQFF | TGTGCCAGCAGTTACTCAGCTATCAATGAGCAGTTCTTC
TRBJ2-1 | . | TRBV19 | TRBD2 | CASRISGLHASYNEQFF | TGTGCCAGTAGAATTAGCGGGCTGCACGCCTCCTACAATGAGCAGTTCTTC
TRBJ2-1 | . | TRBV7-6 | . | CASSLTSSSYNEQFF | TGTGCCAGCAGCTTAACTTCAAGCTCCTACAATGAGCAGTTCTTC
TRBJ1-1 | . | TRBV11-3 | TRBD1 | CASSEAGTVNTEAFF | TGTGCCAGCAGCGAGGCCGGGACAGTGAACACTGAAGCTTTCTTT
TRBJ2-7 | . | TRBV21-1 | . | CASSRLRGGRPSYEQYF | TGTGCCAGCAGCAGGCTCAGGGGCGGGAGACCCTCCTACGAGCAGTACTTC
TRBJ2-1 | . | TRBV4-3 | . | CASSQQTRGGSEQFF | TGCGCCAGCAGCCAACAAACGAGGGGGGGGAGTGAGCAGTTCTTC
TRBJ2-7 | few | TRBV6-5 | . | CASSYGRGEQYF | TGTGCCAGCAGTTACGGCAGGGGCGAGCAGTACTTC
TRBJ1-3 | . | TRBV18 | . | CASSQLDGSFSGNTIYF | TGTGCCAGCTCACAATTGGACGGGAGTTTCTCTGGAAACACCATATATTTT
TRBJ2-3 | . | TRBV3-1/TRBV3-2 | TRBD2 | CASSRSSGSGTGSDTQYF | TGTGCCAGCAGCCGATCTAGCGGGAGCGGCACAGGATCAGATACGCAGTATTTT
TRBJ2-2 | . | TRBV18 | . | CASSSAAGVTGELFF | TGTGCCAGCTCCTCGGCGGCAGGGGTGACCGGGGAGCTGTTTTTT
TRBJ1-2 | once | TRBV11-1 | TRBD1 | CASSFSSGGNYGYTF | TGTGCCAGCAGCTTTTCGTCAGGGGGCAACTATGGCTACACCTTC
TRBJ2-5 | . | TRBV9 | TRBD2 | CASSVGASGVGQETQYF | TGTGCCAGCAGCGTAGGGGCTAGCGGAGTGGGCCAAGAGACCCAGTACTTC